One and the same sample provided the 2 T cell receptor beta chains below, sequenced in a study of T-cell reconstitution after alpha-beta-depleted transplantation in children. Researchers prepared the TCRbeta library using unique molecular identifiers, the study reports. Using its own MiXCR run on the PCR reads, TCRdb lists one record per CDR3 protein. The repertoire holds more than 400,000 distinct CDR3 sequences, with roughly an eighth as singletons. The material sequenced was PBMCs, mostly from graft donor cells, taken 180 days after TCRalphabeta/CD19-depleted stem cell transplant. The receptors originated from a female patient under 10 years old who had a stem cell transplant for aplastic anemia, so the T cells may come from the graft donor.

There are a few counts of this clonotype. The chain employs TRBV29-1 and TRBJ1-1; TRBD1 might be the D (5 bases). This CDR3 has 13 amino acids. Germline lookup yields CDR1 SQVTM and CDR2 ANQGSEA. Trimming took off 4 bases at V and 5 bases at J, with 14 bases between the two ends. CDR3 amino acids: CSVVRQGTTEAFF. The CDR3 DNA is TGCAGCGTTGTGAGGCAGGGTACGACTGAAGCTTTCTTT.

V gene TRBV6-6 combines with J gene TRBJ2-2; TRBD1 aligns across 9 bases. The CDR3 totals 13 residues. The germline V gene encodes CDR1 MNHNY and CDR2 SVGAGI (reference sequence). V was pared by 7 bases and J by 7 bases, with 4 bases of the junction left unmatched. As DNA, the CDR3 is TGTGCCAGCACGGGACAGGGTTTCGGGGAGCTGTTTTTT. It specifies CASTGQGFGELFF.